This section outlines one TCR beta chain sequence together with its context. The antigen is not known. This sample is part of a study of OX40 agonist ivuxolimab in advanced cancers. Study summary: Prior checkpoint blockade (anti-PD-1, anti-PD-L1 or anti-CTLA-4) was permitted; 40% had it.

Autoimmune disease history or systemic immunosuppression was exclusionary. The length of the CDR3 is 11 residues. Trimming cost V 7 bases and J 8 bases, with 11 bases left between them. The germline CDR1 and CDR2 sequences are SNHLY and FYNNEI. Study outcomes and limitations: Some patients who did not respond also had low normalized T-cell clonal expansion.

Profiling relied on immunoSEQ multiplex PCR, and the TCRdb table lists in-frame clones only, not all of them. The table includes around 20,000 clones, 90% detected once. The V and J genes are TRBV2 and TRBJ1-1; tentatively, D is TRBD1 (6 bases). The sequence came from an adult with an advanced solid tumor such as melanoma, head and neck, liver or kidney cancer. Here the sequenced sample was CD4+ or CD8+ T cells sorted from blood, taken in a trial of the OX40 agonist ivuxolimab. The CDR3 spells CASITGTEAFF. CDR3 bases: TGTGCCAGCATCACCGGGACAGAAGCTTTCTTT.